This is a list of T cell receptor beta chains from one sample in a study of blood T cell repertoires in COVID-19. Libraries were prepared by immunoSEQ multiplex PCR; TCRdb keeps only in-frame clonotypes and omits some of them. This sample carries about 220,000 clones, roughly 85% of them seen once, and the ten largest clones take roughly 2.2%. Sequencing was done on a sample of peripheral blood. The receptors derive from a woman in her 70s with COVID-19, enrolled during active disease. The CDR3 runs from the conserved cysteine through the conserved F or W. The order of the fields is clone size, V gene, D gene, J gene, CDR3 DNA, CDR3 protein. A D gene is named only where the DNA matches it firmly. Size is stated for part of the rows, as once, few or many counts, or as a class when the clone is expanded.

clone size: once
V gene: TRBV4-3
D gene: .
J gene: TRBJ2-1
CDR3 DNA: TGCGCCAGCAGCCAAGACAGGGGTAACCCCTACAATGAGCAGTTCTTC
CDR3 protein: CASSQDRGNPYNEQFF

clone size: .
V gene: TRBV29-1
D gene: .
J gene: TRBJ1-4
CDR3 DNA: TGCAGCGTGGGATATGGGGGCTCGAGAGAAAAACTGTTTTTT
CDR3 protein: CSVGYGGSREKLFF

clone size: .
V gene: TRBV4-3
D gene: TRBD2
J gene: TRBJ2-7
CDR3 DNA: TGCGCCAGCAGCCAACTACTAGCGGGAGGAAACAGGAACGAGCAGTACTTC
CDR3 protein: CASSQLLAGGNRNEQYF

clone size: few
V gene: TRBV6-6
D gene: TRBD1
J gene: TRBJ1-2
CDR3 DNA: TGTGCCAGCGTCGTGGGACAGGGGGCGTGGGGCTACACCTTC
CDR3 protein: CASVVGQGAWGYTF

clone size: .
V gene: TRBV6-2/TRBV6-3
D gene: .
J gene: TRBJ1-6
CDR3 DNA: TGTGCCAGCAGTTTCGACGGGCCGGGGAATTCACCCCTCCACTTT
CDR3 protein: CASSFDGPGNSPLHF

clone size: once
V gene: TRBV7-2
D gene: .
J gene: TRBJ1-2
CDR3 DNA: TGTGCCAGCAGCTTGCGACAGGACTATGGCTACACCTTC
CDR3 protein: CASSLRQDYGYTF

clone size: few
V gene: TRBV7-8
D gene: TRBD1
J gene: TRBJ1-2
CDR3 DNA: TGTGCCAGCAGCCGATGGGACAGGGGGAACTATGGCTACACCTTC
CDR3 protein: CASSRWDRGNYGYTF

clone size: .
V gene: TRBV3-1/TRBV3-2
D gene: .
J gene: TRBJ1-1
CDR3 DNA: TGTGCCAGCAGCCAAATATATTCGGGATCTGAAGCTTTCTTT
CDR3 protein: CASSQIYSGSEAFF

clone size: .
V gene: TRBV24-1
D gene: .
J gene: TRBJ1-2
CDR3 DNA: TGTGCCACCAGTGATTTAACCAGTAACTATGGCTACACCTTC
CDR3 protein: CATSDLTSNYGYTF

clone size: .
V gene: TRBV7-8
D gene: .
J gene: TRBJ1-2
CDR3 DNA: TGTGCCAGCAGCTCCGGACCGAGGACTGCCCCCTATGGCTACACCTTC
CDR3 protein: CASSSGPRTAPYGYTF

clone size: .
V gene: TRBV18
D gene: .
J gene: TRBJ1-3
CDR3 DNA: TGTGCCAGCTCACCAGACGGGGGTTATGGAAACACCATATATTTT
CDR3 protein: CASSPDGGYGNTIYF

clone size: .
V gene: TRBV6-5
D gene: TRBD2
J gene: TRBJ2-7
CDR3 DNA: TGTGCCAGTGTGAGCGGGGGGACGAGCTCCTACGAGCAGTACTTC
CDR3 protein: CASVSGGTSSYEQYF

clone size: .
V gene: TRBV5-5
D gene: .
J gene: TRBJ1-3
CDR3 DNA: TGTGCCAGCAGCTTAGCCGCTGGAAACACCATATATTTT
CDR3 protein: CASSLAAGNTIYF

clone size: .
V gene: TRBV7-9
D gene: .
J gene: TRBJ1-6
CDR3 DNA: TGTGCCAGCAGCTTAGATGTATCGCCCCTCCACTTT
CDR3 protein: CASSLDVSPLHF

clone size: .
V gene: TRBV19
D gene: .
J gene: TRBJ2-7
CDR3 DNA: TGTGCCAGTAGTATAGCCCCTAGCTACTTGGACGCCTACGAGCAGTACTTC
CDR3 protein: CASSIAPSYLDAYEQYF

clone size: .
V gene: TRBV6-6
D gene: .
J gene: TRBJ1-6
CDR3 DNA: TGTGCCAGCAGTTACTATCAGGCGACCAATTCACCCCTCCACTTT
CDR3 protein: CASSYYQATNSPLHF

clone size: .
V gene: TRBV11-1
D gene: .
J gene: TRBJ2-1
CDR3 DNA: TGTGCCAGCAGCTTAGTGGGCAGGGGAACCTACAATGAGCAGTTCTTC
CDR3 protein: CASSLVGRGTYNEQFF

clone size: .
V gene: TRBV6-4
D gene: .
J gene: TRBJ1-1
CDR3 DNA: TGTGCCAGCAGTGAACAGGCGAACACTGAAGCTTTCTTT
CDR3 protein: CASSEQANTEAFF

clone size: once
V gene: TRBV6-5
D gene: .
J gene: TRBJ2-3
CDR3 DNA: TGTGCCAGCAGAGCCCCAGGGGTCAGCACAGATACGCAGTATTTT
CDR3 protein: CASRAPGVSTDTQYF

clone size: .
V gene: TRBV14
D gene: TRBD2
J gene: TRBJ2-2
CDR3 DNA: TGTGCCAGCAGCCAGGCGGGAGGAATAGGCACCGGGGAGCTGTTTTTT
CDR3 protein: CASSQAGGIGTGELFF